This T cell receptor beta chain was recovered during a study of blood T cell repertoires in COVID-19. Study at large: Spain, Italy and the United States supplied samples that represented acute and convalescent COVID-19. The cDNA or gDNA used as material had been derived from T cells, B-cell-depleted T cells, or PBMCs.

The table came from immunoSEQ multiplex PCR; TCRdb's copy has only in-frame clones and leaves some out. The sample lists under 200,000 clones; approximately 84% were seen once. This TCR was sampled from a woman older than 75 with acute or convalescent COVID-19. Source material: peripheral blood.

The CDR3 reads CASSTGGAYEQYF. In DNA, the CDR3 is TGTGCCAGCAGTACCGGGGGAGCCTACGAGCAGTACTTC. The J gene is TRBJ2-7, the V gene TRBV2; TRBD2 might be the D (6 bases). Germline V CDR1 and CDR2: SNHLY, FYNNEI. Trimming shortened V by 5 bases and J by 2 bases, and 10 bases separated the two germline ends. This CDR3 has 13 residues.